This TCR beta chain comes out of a study of PD-L1 blockade in urothelial cancer. In the study overall: Peripheral blood specimens exhibited a median yield of about 140,000 T cells.

Specified time point: peripheral blood 6 weeks after treatment start. Between 1 and 8 samples per patient were obtained, pretreatment and on-treatment. Details on this clone: The antigen remains undetermined.

Study-level points and caveats: A below-median TCR clonality in blood before treatment predicted better survival. Durable-benefit cases showed more tumor-associated blood clone expansion at 3 weeks.

The repertoire was sequenced with immunoSEQ multiplex PCR; TCRdb's copy has only in-frame clones and lacks some. The sample comprises about 51,000 clones, more than 70% of which are singletons, and under 2.5% rests with the top ten. V lost 2 bases and J 10 bases, leaving 23 bases between the germline ends. The germline gives CDR1 KGHSH, CDR2 LQKENI. There are 16 residues in the CDR3. The sample was PBMCs, taken around atezolizumab (anti-PD-L1) treatment. The receptor comes from a man aged 55 to 70 with urothelial cancer. The V and J genes are TRBV18 and TRBJ1-2, with a weak D call TRBD1 (6 bases). This CDR3 is CASSPSQGRVAYSYTF. The CDR3 DNA sequence: TGTGCCAGCTCACCATCACAGGGCCGAGTGGCCTATTCCTACACCTTC.